This T cell receptor (beta chain) was recovered during a study of type 1 and type 2 diabetes patients. Each participant gave 9.5 to 10 milliliters of peripheral blood. Amplification started from genomic DNA. Multiplex PCR with 30 forward and 13 reverse primers amplified the TCR beta CDR3. TCRdb re-derived calls from the multiplex PCR reads in MiXCR, one entry per CDR3 protein. The sample has 250,000 to 300,000 distinct CDR3 sequences; roughly 48% are singletons. Trimming left V 5 bases short and J 5 bases short, with 18 bases between. CDR1 is SGHTA and CDR2 is FQGNSA in the germline V gene. The CDR3 consists of 15 residues. Comments on this clonotype: The conserved phenylalanine or tryptophan is not found at the CDR3 terminus, so this likely reflects a read error.

The specimen sequenced was peripheral blood mononuclear cells (PBMCs). The chain has TRBV7-2 and TRBJ1-1, with D perhaps matching TRBD1 (5 bases). The source of this sequence is a man younger than 35 with type 2 diabetes. The CDR3 DNA is TGTGCCAGCAGCGGGAGGGGCCGCGCATGGACTGAAGCTTTCTCT. This codes for CASSGRGRAWTEAFS.